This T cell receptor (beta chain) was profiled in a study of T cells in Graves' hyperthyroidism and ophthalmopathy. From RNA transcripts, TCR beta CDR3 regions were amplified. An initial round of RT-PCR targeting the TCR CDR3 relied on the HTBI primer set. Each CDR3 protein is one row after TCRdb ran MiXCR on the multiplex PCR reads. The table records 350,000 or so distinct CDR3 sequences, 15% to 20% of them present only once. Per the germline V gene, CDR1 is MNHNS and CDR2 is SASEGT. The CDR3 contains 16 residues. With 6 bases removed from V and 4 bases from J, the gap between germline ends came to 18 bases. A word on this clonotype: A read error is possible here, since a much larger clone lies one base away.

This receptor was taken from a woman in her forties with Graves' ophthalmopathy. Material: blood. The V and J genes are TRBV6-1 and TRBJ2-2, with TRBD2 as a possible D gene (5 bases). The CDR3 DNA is TGTGCCAGCAGGGAGAGCGGAACGACGACCACCGGGGAGCTGTTTTTT. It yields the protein CASRESGTTTTGELFF.